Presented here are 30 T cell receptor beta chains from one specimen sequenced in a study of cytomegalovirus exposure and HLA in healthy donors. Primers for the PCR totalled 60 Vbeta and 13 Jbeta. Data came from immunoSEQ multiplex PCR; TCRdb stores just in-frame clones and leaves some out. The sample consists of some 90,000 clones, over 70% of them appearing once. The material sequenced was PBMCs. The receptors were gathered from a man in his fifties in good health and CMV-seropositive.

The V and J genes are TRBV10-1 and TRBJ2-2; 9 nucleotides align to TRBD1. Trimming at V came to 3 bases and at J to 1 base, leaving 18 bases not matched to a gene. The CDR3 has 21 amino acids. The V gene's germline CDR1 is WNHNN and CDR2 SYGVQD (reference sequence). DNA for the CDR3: TGCGCCAGCAGTGAAGGGTTTTCTGGGACAGGGTGTTCGGTGAACACCGGGGAGCTGTTTTTT. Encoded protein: CASSEGFSGTGCSVNTGELFF.

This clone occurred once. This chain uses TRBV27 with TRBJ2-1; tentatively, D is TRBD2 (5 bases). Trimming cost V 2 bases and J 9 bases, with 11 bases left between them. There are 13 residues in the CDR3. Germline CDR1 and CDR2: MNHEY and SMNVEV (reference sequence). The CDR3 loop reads CASSLAVRGEQFF. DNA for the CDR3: TGTGCCAGCAGTTTAGCTGTCCGGGGTGAGCAGTTCTTC.

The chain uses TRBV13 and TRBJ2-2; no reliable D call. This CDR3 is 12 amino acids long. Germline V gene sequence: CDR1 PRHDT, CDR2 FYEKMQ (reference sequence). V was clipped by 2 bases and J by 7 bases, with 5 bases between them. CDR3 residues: CASSLYGGELFF. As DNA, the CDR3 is TGTGCCAGCAGCTTATACGGCGGGGAGCTGTTTTTT.

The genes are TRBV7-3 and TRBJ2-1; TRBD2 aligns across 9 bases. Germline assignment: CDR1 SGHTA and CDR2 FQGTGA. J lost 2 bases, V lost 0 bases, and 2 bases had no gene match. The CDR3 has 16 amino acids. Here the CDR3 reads CASSLTAGGTYNEQFF. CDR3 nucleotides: TGTGCCAGCAGCTTAACAGCGGGAGGAACCTACAATGAGCAGTTCTTC.

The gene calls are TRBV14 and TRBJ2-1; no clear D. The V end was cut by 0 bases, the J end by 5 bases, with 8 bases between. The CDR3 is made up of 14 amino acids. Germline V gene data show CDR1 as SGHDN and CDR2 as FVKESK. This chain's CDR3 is CASSQDRLHNEQFF. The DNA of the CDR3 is TGTGCCAGCAGCCAAGATAGACTCCACAATGAGCAGTTCTTC.

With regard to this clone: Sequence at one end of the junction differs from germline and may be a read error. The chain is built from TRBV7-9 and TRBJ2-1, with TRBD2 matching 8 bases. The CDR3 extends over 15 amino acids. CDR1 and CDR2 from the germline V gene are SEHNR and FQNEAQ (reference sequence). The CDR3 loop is CSSRYSGTRYNEQFF. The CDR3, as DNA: TGTTCCAGCAGGTATAGCGGGACGAGGTACAATGAGCAGTTCTTC.

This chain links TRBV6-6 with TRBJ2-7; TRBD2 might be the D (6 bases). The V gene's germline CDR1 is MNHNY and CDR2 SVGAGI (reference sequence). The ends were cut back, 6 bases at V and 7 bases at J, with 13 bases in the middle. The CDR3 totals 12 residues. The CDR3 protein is CASSPVAGEQYF. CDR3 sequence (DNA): TGTGCCAGCAGCCCCGTCGCGGGGGAGCAGTACTTC.

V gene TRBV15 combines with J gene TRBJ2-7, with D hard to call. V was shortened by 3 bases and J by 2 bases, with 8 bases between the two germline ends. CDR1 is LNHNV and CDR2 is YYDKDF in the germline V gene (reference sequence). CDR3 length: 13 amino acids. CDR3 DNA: TGTGCCACCAGCAGTAATGCGGCCTACGAGCAGTACTTC. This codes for CATSSNAAYEQYF.

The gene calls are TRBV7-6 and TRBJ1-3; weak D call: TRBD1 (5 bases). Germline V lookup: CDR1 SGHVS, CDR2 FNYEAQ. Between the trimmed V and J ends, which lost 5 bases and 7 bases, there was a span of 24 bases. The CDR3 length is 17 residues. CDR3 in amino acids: CASSRGGRGGIWNTIYF. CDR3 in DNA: TGTGCCAGCAGCCGTGGAGGGAGGGGAGGAATTTGGAACACCATATATTTT.

CDR3 loop: CASSLLTSGSSTDTQYF. The CDR3 region has the DNA TGCGCCAGCAGCTTGTTGACTAGCGGAAGTAGCACAGATACGCAGTATTTT. This chain connects TRBV5-1 to TRBJ2-3; 9 bases match TRBD2. The CDR3 has 17 amino acids. Trimming at V came to 1 base and at J to 0 bases, leaving 6 bases not matched to a gene. Germline lookup yields CDR1 SGHRS and CDR2 YFSETQ.

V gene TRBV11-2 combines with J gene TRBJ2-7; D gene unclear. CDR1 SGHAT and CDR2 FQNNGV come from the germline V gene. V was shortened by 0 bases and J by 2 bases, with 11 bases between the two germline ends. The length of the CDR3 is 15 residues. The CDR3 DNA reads TGTGCCAGCAGCTTAGATTCCTCAGTGACCTACGAGCAGTACTTC. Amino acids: CASSLDSSVTYEQYF.

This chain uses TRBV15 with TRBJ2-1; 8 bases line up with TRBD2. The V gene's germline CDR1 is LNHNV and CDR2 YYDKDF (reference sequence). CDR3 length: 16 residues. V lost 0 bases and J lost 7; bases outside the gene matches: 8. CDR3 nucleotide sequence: TGTGCCACCAGCAGAGATCCCAGCGGGAGAAGAAATGAGCAGTTCTTC. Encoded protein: CATSRDPSGRRNEQFF.

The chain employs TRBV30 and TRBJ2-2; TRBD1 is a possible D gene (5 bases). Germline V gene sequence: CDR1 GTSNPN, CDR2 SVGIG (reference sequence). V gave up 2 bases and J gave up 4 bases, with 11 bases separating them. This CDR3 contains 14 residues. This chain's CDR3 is CAWSKGVSTGELFF. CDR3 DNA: TGTGCCTGGAGTAAAGGGGTTTCCACCGGGGAGCTGTTTTTT.

CDR3 residues: CASSQGGREGYTF. The DNA of the CDR3 is TGTGCCAGCAGCCAAGGCGGGAGAGAAGGCTACACCTTC. The gene calls are TRBV4-2 and TRBJ1-2, with D unclear. The V and J ends lost 1 base and 8 bases respectively, with 11 bases between them. This CDR3 spans 13 amino acids. CDR1 and CDR2 from the germline V gene are LGHNA and YNFKEQ.

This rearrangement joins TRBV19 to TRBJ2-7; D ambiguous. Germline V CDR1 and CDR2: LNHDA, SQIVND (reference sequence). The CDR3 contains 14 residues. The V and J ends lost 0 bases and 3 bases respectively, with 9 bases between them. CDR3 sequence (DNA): TGTGCCAGTAGTATAGATCTGGCTTTCTACGAGCAGTACTTC. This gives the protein CASSIDLAFYEQYF.

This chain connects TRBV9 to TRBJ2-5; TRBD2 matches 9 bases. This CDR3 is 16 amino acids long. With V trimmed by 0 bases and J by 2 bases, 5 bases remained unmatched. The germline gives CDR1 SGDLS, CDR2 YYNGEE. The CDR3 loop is CASSVETAGGQETQYF. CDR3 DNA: TGTGCCAGCAGCGTAGAAACAGCGGGAGGTCAAGAGACCCAGTACTTC.

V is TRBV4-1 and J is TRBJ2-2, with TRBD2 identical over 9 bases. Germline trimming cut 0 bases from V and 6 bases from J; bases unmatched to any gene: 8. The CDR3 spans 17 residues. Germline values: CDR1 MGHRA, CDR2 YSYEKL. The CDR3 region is CASSQDSSGIAPGELFF. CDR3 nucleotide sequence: TGCGCCAGCAGCCAAGACTCTAGCGGGATAGCTCCCGGGGAGCTGTTTTTT.

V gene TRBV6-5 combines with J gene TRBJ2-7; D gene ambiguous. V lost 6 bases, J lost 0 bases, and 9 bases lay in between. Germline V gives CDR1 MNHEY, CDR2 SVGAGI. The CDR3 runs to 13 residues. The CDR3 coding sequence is TGTGCCAGCAGAACCTGGAGCTCCTACGAGCAGTACTTC. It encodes CASRTWSSYEQYF.

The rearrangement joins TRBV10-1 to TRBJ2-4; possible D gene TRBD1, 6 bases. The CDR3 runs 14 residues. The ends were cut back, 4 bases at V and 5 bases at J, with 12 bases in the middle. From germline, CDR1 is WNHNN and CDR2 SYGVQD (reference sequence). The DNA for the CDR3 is TGCGCCAGCAGTGCAGGGGCAGGGGAAAACATTCAGTACTTC. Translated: CASSAGAGENIQYF.

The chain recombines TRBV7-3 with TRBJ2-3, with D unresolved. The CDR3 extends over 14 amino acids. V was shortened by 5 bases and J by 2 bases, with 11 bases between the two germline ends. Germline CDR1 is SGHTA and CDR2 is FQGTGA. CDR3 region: CASSPMGITDTQYF. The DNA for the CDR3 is TGTGCCAGCAGCCCCATGGGCATCACAGATACGCAGTATTTT.

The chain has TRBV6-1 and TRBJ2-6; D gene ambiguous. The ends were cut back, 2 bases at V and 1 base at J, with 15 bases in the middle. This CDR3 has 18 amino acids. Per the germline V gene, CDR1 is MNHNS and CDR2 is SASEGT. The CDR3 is CASSEFPSSFSGANVLTF. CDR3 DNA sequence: TGTGCCAGCAGTGAATTTCCCTCCTCCTTTTCTGGGGCCAACGTCCTGACTTTC.

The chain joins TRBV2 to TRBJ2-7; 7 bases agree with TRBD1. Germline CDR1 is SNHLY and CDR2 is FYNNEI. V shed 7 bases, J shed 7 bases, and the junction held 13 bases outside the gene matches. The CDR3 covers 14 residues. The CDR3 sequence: CASNRDSGFGEQYF. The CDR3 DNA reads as TGTGCCAGCAACCGGGACAGCGGCTTTGGGGAGCAGTACTTC.

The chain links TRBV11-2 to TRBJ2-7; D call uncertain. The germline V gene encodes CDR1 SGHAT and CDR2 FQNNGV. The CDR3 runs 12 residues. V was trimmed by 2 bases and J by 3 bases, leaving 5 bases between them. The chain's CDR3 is CASSLFSYEQYF. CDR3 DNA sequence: TGTGCCAGCAGCTTATTCAGCTACGAGCAGTACTTC.

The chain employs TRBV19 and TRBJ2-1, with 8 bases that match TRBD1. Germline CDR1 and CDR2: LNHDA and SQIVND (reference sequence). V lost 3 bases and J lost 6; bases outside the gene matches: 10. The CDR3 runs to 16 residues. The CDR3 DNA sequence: TGTGCCAGTAGTATGGACGGGACAGGTAGAATCAATGAGCAGTTCTTC. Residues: CASSMDGTGRINEQFF.

The CDR3 nucleotides read TGCAGTGTGGGACAGGGGGTCGAGCAGTACTTC. It specifies CSVGQGVEQYF. This rearrangement joins TRBV20-1 to TRBJ2-7; the match to TRBD1 covers 11 bases. J was trimmed by 6 bases and V by 7 bases; bases with no gene match: 2. Per germline, CDR1 DFQATT and CDR2 SNEGSKA (reference sequence). This CDR3 region has 11 residues.

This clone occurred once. CDR3 nucleotides: TGTGCCTGGAGTCCGGGGGGCGACACAGATACGCAGTATTTT. This sequence encodes CAWSPGGDTDTQYF. J is TRBJ2-3 and V is TRBV30; weak D call: TRBD2 (7 bases). The ends were cut back, 2 bases at V and 2 bases at J, with 11 bases in the middle. The germline CDR1 and CDR2 sequences are GTSNPN and SVGIG (reference sequence). CDR3 size: 14 residues. The full variable domain, with the rest looked up from reference TRBV30 and TRBJ2-3, is SQTIHQWPATLVQPVGSPLSLECTVEGTSNPNLYWYRQAAGRGLQLLFYSVGIGQISSEVPQNLSASRPQDRQFILSSKKLLLSDSGFYLCAWSPGGDTDTQYFGPGTRLTVL.

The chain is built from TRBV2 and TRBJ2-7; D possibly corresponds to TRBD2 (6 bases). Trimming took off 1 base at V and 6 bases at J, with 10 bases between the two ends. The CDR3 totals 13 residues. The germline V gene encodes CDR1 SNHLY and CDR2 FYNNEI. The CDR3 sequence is CASSEDGSGEQYF. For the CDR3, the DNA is TGTGCCAGCAGTGAAGACGGGAGCGGCGAGCAGTACTTC.

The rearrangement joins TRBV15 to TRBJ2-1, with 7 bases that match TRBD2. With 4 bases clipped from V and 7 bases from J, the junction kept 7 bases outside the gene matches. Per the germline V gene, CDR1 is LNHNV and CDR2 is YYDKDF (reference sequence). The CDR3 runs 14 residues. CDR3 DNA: TGTGCCACCAGCATCGGAGCGGGAAGAAATGAGCAGTTCTTC. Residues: CATSIGAGRNEQFF.

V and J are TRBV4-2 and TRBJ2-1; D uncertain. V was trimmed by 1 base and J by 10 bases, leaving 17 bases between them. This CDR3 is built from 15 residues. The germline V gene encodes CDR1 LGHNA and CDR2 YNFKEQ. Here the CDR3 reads CASSQVWSLPGEQFF. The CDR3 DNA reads TGTGCCAGCAGCCAAGTTTGGTCCCTCCCCGGGGAGCAGTTCTTC.

The CDR3 spells CASSYSGQGVTEAFF. The CDR3 nucleotides read TGTGCCAGCAGTTACAGCGGACAGGGGGTTACTGAAGCTTTCTTT. The gene calls are TRBV6-5 and TRBJ1-1; the match to TRBD1 covers 10 bases. Germline CDR1 MNHEY, CDR2 SVGAGI. The CDR3 is 15 residues long. The junction had 5 bases not matched to a gene; V was cut back by 2 bases and J by 5 bases.